This passage covers 3 T cell receptor beta chains from one sample sequenced in a study of technical replicates of blood from a handful of donors. The repertoire was sequenced with immunoSEQ multiplex PCR; TCRdb's copy has only in-frame clones and lacks some. The sample has about 57,000 clones, 70% to 90% seen once. The sample consisted of PBMCs. The receptor set was obtained from a human donor in good health. Some clones in this sample may be carry-over from other donors' samples.

This chain joins TRBV5-4 and TRBJ2-5, with 10 bases that match TRBD2. CDR1 is SGHNT and CDR2 is YYREEE in the germline V gene (reference sequence). The CDR3 runs to 17 residues. V gave up 1 base and J gave up 2 bases; unmatched junction bases: 8. CDR3 residues: CASSLSLAGVGQETQYF. The CDR3, as DNA: TGTGCCAGCAGCTTGTCGCTAGCGGGAGTGGGGCAAGAGACCCAGTACTTC.

In its sample, this clone was seen once. The gene calls are TRBV7-2 and TRBJ2-7, with D perhaps TRBD1 (6 bases). Trimming took off 0 bases at V and 5 bases at J, with 14 bases between the two ends. The CDR3 is made up of 15 amino acids. The V gene's germline CDR1 is SGHTA and CDR2 FQGNSA. The CDR3 region has the DNA TGTGCCAGCAGCTTAGCCCGGGACAATTGGGACGAGCAGTACTTC. Translating it yields CASSLARDNWDEQYF.

The rearrangement joins TRBV11-3 to TRBJ2-3; 10 positions agree with TRBD2. The V and J ends lost 2 bases and 1 base, in that order; junction bases with no gene match: 0. The CDR3 runs to 15 residues. Germline V lookup: CDR1 SGHNT, CDR2 YENEEA. The CDR3 bases are TGTGCCAGCAGCTTAAGCGGGGGGGGCACAGATACGCAGTATTTT. Translated: CASSLSGGGTDTQYF. The variable domain in full, completed from reference TRBV11-3 and TRBJ2-3, reads EAGVVQSPRYKIIEKKQPVAFWCNPISGHNTLYWYLQNLGQGPELLIRYENEEAVDDSQLPKDRFSAERLKGVDSTLKIQPAELGDSAVYLCASSLSGGGTDTQYFGPGTRLTVL.